This TCR beta chain was sequenced for a study of molecular identifiers for immune sequencing clone quantification. Looking at the study overall: Across replicate runs, RNA obtained from around 20,000 or 100,000 naive CD8 cells was divided into five, with four undergoing sequencing. General study findings and limits: The share of molecules held by clones above 20 RNA copies was over 97% in effector cells and under 1% in naive cells.

Between about 19,000 and 1,000,000 sorted cells, with 10%, 30% or 50% RNA, yielded naive CD8 libraries. The authors sorted naive CD8 T cells as CD8+CD4-CCR7+CD45RA+. The germline gives CDR1 GTSNPN, CDR2 SVGIG (reference sequence). This CDR3 comprises 14 residues. The V and J ends lost 5 bases and 2 bases respectively, with 12 bases between them. In TCRdb, the PCR reads were re-called with MiXCR into one record per CDR3 protein. The sample holds about half a million distinct CDR3 sequences, about a fifth seen once. Details on this clonotype: Its target is not known.

The rearrangement links TRBV30 to TRBJ2-2; D tentatively reads TRBD1 or TRBD2 (5 bases each). This receptor was obtained from a human donor in good health. Some libraries in this study had Jurkat cell RNA spiked in. Material for sequencing was naive CD8+ T cells from blood, with Jurkat cell RNA spiked in. The subset was: FACS-sorted CD8+CD4-CCR7+CD45RA+ naive T cells. CDR3 sequence: CAWVGEPNTGELFF. For the CDR3, the DNA is TGTGCCTGGGTAGGGGAGCCAAACACCGGGGAGCTGTTTTTT.